These 20 T cell receptor beta chains were all obtained from the same sample, sequenced in a study of T cell changes during pregnancy in multiple sclerosis. The assay was immunoSEQ multiplex PCR, and TCRdb's table has in-frame clones only and misses some. Seen here are around 110,000 clones, roughly nine tenths observed once, and the top ten hold 1.5%. The material sequenced was peripheral blood, taken in the third trimester of pregnancy. The receptors here all came from a female donor with multiple sclerosis, enrolled in a pregnancy study.

V is TRBV6-1 and J is TRBJ2-3; 11 bases match TRBD2. V dropped 6 bases and J dropped 4; count of bases not matched to a gene: 6. The CDR3 spans 15 residues. Germline assignment: CDR1 MNHNS and CDR2 SASEGT. The CDR3 region is CASSLAGGEADTQYF. The DNA of the CDR3 is TGTGCCAGCAGCTTAGCGGGAGGGGAGGCAGATACGCAGTATTTT.

The chain joins TRBV5-4 to TRBJ1-2; D may be TRBD1 (6 bases). V lost 0 bases to trimming and J lost 13 bases, with 22 bases between them. This CDR3 has 15 amino acids. Germline V gene sequence: CDR1 SGHNT, CDR2 YYREEE (reference sequence). This CDR3 reads CASSLVRGGTERCTF. The CDR3 DNA reads as TGTGCCAGCAGCTTGGTTAGGGGGGGGACGGAGCGGTGCACCTTC. The variable domain in full, with the rest retrieved from reference TRBV5-4 and TRBJ1-2, is ETGVTQSPTHLIKTRGQQVTLRCSSQSGHNTVSWYQQALGQGPQFIFQYYREEENGRGNFPPRFSGLQFPNYSSELNVNALELDDSALYLCASSLVRGGTERCTFGSGTRLTVV.

The rearrangement uses TRBV6-5 and TRBJ2-3, with 11 bases aligning to TRBD2. The CDR3 is 15 residues long. V lost 6 bases and J lost 4; bases outside the gene matches: 6. Germline V lookup: CDR1 MNHEY, CDR2 SVGAGI. The CDR3 sequence: CASRALLAGADTQYF. CDR3 bases: TGTGCCAGCAGGGCCCTACTAGCGGGGGCAGATACGCAGTATTTT.

This chain joins TRBV27 and TRBJ2-7, with 11 bases aligning to TRBD2. CDR1 MNHEY and CDR2 SMNVEV come from the germline V gene (reference sequence). The CDR3 runs to 16 residues. J lost 6 bases, V lost 1 base, and 8 bases had no gene match. This chain's CDR3 is CASSLYPSGRSGEQYF. DNA for the CDR3: TGTGCCAGCAGTTTATACCCTAGCGGGAGGTCTGGCGAGCAGTACTTC.

The CDR3 DNA reads TGTGCCACCTCGGAGGGCCCTTACAATGAGCAGTTCTTC. The encoded protein is CATSEGPYNEQFF. The V call is TRBV6-5, the J call TRBJ2-1; a weak D match, TRBD2 (6 bases). Germline values: CDR1 MNHEY, CDR2 SVGAGI. Trimming removed 10 bases from V and 4 bases from J, with 14 bases in between. This CDR3 contains 13 residues.

CDR3 coding DNA: TGTGCCAGCAGTTTTACAGGTTATCAGCCCCAGCATTTT. Translated: CASSFTGYQPQHF. The rearrangement joins TRBV27 to TRBJ1-5; D might be TRBD1 (5 bases). V was cut by 3 bases and J by 5 bases, with 8 bases left in between. Germline CDR1 is MNHEY and CDR2 is SMNVEV (reference sequence). The CDR3 spans 13 residues.

The chain employs TRBV30 and TRBJ1-5, with TRBD1 matching over 8 bases. Per germline, CDR1 GTSNPN and CDR2 SVGIG (reference sequence). The CDR3 loop spans 15 amino acids. V gave up 3 bases and J gave up 7 bases; unmatched junction bases: 11. For the CDR3, the DNA is TGTGCCTGGAGCCCAGCGGACAGGGCCAGACAGCCCCAGCATTTT. Residues: CAWSPADRARQPQHF.

This chain links TRBV19 with TRBJ2-5; the match to TRBD2 covers 7 bases. Germline V gene lookup returns CDR1 LNHDA and CDR2 SQIVND (reference sequence). The CDR3 spans 15 residues. V shed 3 bases, J shed 5 bases, and the junction held 9 bases outside the gene matches. The CDR3 here is CASSMGGEVRETQYF. The CDR3 DNA reads TGTGCCAGTAGTATGGGAGGGGAGGTCCGGGAGACCCAGTACTTC.

The chain employs TRBV30 and TRBJ2-5; D perhaps matches TRBD1 (6 bases). CDR1 is GTSNPN, CDR2 SVGIG, per germline (reference sequence). The CDR3 runs to 15 residues. The V and J ends lost 2 bases and 5 bases respectively, with 18 bases between them. The CDR3 here is CAWSLKGGLTETQYF. The CDR3 region has the DNA TGTGCCTGGAGTTTAAAAGGGGGTTTAACGGAGACCCAGTACTTC.

The V call is TRBV9, the J call TRBJ2-7; 12 bases are a match to TRBD1. CDR1 and CDR2 (germline): SGDLS, YYNGEE. The V and J ends lost 4 bases and 6 bases, in that order; junction bases with no gene match: 5. The length of the CDR3 is 14 residues. The CDR3 nucleotides are TGTGCCAGCAGCCTACCGGGACAGGGGGCCGAGCAGTACTTC. Translated: CASSLPGQGAEQYF.

This chain joins TRBV5-1 and TRBJ1-1; 8 nucleotides line up with TRBD1. V trimming: 4 bases; J trimming: 6 bases; junction bases outside the gene matches: 5. This CDR3 comprises 13 residues. Germline CDR1 is SGHRS and CDR2 is YFSETQ. This CDR3 reads CASSPGQGAEAFF. CDR3 in DNA: TGCGCCAGCAGCCCTGGACAGGGCGCTGAAGCTTTCTTT.

The chain couples TRBV6-1 to TRBJ1-3; D is ambiguous. With 4 bases removed from V and 0 bases from J, the gap between germline ends came to 10 bases. CDR1 MNHNS and CDR2 SASEGT come from the germline V gene. The CDR3 runs 15 residues. The CDR3 nucleotides read TGTGCCAGCAGTGGGAGGGAGAGCTCTGGAAACACCATATATTTT. Translating gives CASSGRESSGNTIYF.

The chain recombines TRBV27 with TRBJ2-3; TRBD1 might be the D (7 bases). Germline V gene sequence: CDR1 MNHEY, CDR2 SMNVEV (reference sequence). V shed 5 bases and J shed 2 bases, with 17 bases lying between them. This CDR3 region has 16 residues. The CDR3 nucleotides are TGTGCCAGCAGTCCAGGGGGACTGTTGAACACAGATACGCAGTATTTT. Protein: CASSPGGLLNTDTQYF.

This rearrangement joins TRBV27 to TRBJ2-7; TRBD1 matches 8 bases. This CDR3 region has 14 residues. In germline, CDR1 is MNHEY, CDR2 SMNVEV (reference sequence). Germline trimming cut 6 bases from V and 2 bases from J; bases unmatched to any gene: 6. The CDR3 protein is CASSRQGPTYEQYF. The CDR3 region has the DNA TGTGCCAGCAGCAGACAGGGGCCCACCTACGAGCAGTACTTC.

As to this clone: The junction does not match germline at one end; this may be a read error. V usage is TRBV30 and J usage is TRBJ1-1, with D maybe TRBD1 (6 bases). CDR1 is GTSNPN, CDR2 SVGIG, per germline (reference sequence). The CDR3 sequence is 13 residues long. This chain's CDR3 is CARSVGGRPEAFF. The DNA of the CDR3 is TGTGCCCGGAGTGTGGGGGGGCGGCCTGAAGCTTTCTTT.

The chain joins TRBV6-5 to TRBJ2-3, with 9 bases that match TRBD2. Trimming at V came to 8 bases and at J to 5 bases, leaving 8 bases not matched to a gene. The germline gives CDR1 MNHEY, CDR2 SVGAGI. The CDR3 is 14 residues long. The CDR3 nucleotides are TGTGCCAGCCGGGCGGGAGGGCCAGGAGATACGCAGTATTTT. It codes for CASRAGGPGDTQYF.

This chain links TRBV28 with TRBJ2-7; D gene uncertain. CDR1 and CDR2 from the germline V gene are MDHEN and SYDVKM. V lost 10 bases and J lost 0, with 13 bases in between. This CDR3 region has 13 residues. In DNA form, the CDR3 reads TGTGCCACCGAGGTGAGGAGCTCCTACGAGCAGTACTTC. Its translation is CATEVRSSYEQYF.

The genes are TRBV9 and TRBJ2-7, with TRBD1 matching over 7 bases. The CDR3 contains 14 residues. Germline V gene lookup returns CDR1 SGDLS and CDR2 YYNGEE. V gave up 3 bases and J gave up 3 bases; unmatched junction bases: 6. The CDR3 is CASSARDSDYEQYF. The CDR3 DNA reads as TGTGCCAGCAGCGCCCGGGACAGTGACTACGAGCAGTACTTC.

The CDR3 bases are TGTGCCAGCAGTAGGGTCAGGGGGGCCGGCGAGCAGTACTTC. Protein: CASSRVRGAGEQYF. V usage is TRBV14 and J usage is TRBJ2-7, with D possibly matching TRBD1 (7 bases). Per germline, CDR1 SGHDN and CDR2 FVKESK. Trimming stripped 6 bases from V and 6 bases from J, with 18 bases between. This CDR3 is 14 amino acids long. The entire variable domain, with the rest obtained from reference TRBV14 and TRBJ2-7, is as follows: EAGVTQFPSHSVIEKGQTVTLRCDPISGHDNLYWYRRVMGKEIKFLLHFVKESKQDESGMPNNRFLAERTGGTYSTLKVQPAELEDSGVYFCASSRVRGAGEQYFGPGTRLTVT.

This sequence joins TRBV19 and TRBJ2-7; 7 bases are shared with TRBD1. Trimming at V came to 5 bases and at J to 6 bases, leaving 10 bases not matched to a gene. The CDR3 loop spans 14 amino acids. Germline V gene data show CDR1 as LNHDA and CDR2 as SQIVND (reference sequence). This CDR3 reads CASSSTPQGSEQYF. The CDR3 DNA follows: TGTGCCAGTAGTTCAACCCCACAGGGGAGCGAGCAGTACTTC.